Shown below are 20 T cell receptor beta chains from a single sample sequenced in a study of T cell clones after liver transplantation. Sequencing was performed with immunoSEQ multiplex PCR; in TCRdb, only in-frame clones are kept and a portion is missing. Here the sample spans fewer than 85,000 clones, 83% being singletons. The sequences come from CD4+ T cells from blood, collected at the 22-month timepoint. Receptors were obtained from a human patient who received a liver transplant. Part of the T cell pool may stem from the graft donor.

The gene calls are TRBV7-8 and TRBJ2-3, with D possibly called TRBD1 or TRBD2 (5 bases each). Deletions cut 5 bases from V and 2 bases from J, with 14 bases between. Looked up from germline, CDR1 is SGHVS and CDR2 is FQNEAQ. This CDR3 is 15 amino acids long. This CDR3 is CASSPYQGPTDTQYF. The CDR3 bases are TGTGCCAGCAGCCCATACCAGGGACCCACAGATACGCAGTATTTT.

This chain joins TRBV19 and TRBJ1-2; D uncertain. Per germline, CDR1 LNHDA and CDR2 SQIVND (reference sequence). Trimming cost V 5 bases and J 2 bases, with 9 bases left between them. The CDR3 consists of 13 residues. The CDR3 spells CASSFRGNYGYTF. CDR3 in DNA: TGTGCCAGTAGTTTTAGAGGAAACTATGGCTACACCTTC.

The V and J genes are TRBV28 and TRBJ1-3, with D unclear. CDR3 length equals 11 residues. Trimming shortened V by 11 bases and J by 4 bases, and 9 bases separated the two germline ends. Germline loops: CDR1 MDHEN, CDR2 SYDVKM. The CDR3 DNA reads TGTGCCTCGGTCAGGGGAAACACCATATATTTT. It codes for CASVRGNTIYF.

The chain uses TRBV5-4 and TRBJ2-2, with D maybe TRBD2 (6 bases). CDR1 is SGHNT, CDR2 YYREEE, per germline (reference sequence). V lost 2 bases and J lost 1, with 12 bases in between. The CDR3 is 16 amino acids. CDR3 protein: CASSLRAGGNTGELFF. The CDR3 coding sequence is TGTGCCAGCAGCTTAAGGGCCGGGGGGAACACCGGGGAGCTGTTTTTT.

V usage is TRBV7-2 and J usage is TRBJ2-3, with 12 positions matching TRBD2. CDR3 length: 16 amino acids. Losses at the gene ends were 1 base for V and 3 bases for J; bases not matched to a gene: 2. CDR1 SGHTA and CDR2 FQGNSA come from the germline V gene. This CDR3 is CASSLGTSGITDTQYF. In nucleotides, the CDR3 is TGTGCCAGCAGCTTAGGGACTAGCGGGATTACAGATACGCAGTATTTT.

The CDR3 DNA reads TGTGCCAGCAGTTTACCCACAGGGGTCAGAAACTATGGCTACACCTTC. Residues: CASSLPTGVRNYGYTF. The V gene is TRBV28, the J gene TRBJ1-2, with TRBD1 identical over 7 bases. CDR1 is MDHEN, CDR2 SYDVKM, per germline. With V trimmed by 2 bases and J by 2 bases, 8 bases remained unmatched. The CDR3 extends over 16 amino acids.

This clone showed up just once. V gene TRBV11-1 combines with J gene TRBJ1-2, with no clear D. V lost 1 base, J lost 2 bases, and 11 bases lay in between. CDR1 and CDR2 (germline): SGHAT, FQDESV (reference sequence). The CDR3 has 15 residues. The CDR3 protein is CASSLGSDPNYGYTF. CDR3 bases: TGTGCCAGCAGCTTAGGCAGCGACCCGAACTATGGCTACACCTTC.

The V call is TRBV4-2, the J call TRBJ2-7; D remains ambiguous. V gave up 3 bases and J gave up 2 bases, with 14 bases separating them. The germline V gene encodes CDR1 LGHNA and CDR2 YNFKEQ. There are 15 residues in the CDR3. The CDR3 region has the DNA TGTGCCAGCAGCCATGAGAGAGGAAAGACCTACGAGCAGTACTTC. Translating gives CASSHERGKTYEQYF.

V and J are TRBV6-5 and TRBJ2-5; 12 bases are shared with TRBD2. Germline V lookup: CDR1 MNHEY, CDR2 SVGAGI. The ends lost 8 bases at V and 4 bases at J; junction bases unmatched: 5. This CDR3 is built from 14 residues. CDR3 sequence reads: CASGKTSGGETQYF. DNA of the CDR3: TGTGCCAGCGGGAAGACTAGCGGGGGAGAGACCCAGTACTTC.

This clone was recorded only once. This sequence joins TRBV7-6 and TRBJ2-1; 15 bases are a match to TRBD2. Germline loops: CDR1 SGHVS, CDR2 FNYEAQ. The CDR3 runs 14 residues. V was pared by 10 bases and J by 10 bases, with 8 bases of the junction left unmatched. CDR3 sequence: CATSGTSGGLEQFF. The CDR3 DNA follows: TGTGCCACCTCCGGGACTAGCGGGGGGCTGGAGCAGTTCTTC.

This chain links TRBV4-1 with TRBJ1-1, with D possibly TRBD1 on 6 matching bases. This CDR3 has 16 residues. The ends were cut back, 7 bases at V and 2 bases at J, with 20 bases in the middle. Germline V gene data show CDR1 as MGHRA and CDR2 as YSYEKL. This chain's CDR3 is CASTLTGRGINTEAFF. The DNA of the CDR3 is TGCGCCAGCACCCTGACAGGACGGGGGATAAACACTGAAGCTTTCTTT.

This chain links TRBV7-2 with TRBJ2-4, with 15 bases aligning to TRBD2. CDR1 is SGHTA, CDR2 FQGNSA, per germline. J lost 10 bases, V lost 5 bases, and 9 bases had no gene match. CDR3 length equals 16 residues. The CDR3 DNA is TGTGCCAGCAGCACCTGGACTAGCGGGGGGGAACGAATTCAGTACTTC. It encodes CASSTWTSGGERIQYF.

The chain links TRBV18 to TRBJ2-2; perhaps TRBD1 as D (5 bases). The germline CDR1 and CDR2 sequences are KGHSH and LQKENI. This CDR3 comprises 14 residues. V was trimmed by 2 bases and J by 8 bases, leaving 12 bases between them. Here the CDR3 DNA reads TGTGCCAGCTCACCAACCCAGGGCGCAGGGGAGCTGTTTTTT. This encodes CASSPTQGAGELFF. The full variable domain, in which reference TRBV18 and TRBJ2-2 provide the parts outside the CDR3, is NAGVMQNPRHLVRRRGQEARLRCSPMKGHSHVYWYRQLPEEGLKFMVYLQKENIIDESGMPKERFSAEFPKEGPSILRIQQVVRGDSAAYFCASSPTQGAGELFFGEGSRLTVL.

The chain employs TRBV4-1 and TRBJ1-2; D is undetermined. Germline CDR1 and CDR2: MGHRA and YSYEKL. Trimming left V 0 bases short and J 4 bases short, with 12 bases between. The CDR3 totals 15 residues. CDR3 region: CASSQDGGVGYGYTF. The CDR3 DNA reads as TGCGCCAGCAGCCAAGACGGCGGGGTGGGCTATGGCTACACCTTC.

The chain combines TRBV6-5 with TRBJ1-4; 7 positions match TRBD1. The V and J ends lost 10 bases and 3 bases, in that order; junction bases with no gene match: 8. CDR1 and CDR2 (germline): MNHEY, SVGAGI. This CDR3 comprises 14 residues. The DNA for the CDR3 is TGTGCCACCACCCGACAGGGAGCTAATGAAAAACTGTTTTTT. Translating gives CATTRQGANEKLFF.

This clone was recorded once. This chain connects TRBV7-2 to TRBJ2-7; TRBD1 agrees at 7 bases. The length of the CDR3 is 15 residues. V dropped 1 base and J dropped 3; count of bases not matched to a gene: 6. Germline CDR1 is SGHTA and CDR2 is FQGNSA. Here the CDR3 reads CASSLGQGVGYEQYF. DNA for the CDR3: TGTGCCAGCAGCTTAGGGCAGGGGGTGGGCTACGAGCAGTACTTC. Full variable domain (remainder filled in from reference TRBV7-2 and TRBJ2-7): GAGVSQSPSNKVTEKGKDVELRCDPISGHTALYWYRQSLGQGLEFLIYFQGNSAPDKSGLPSDRFSAERTGGSVSTLTIQRTQQEDSAVYLCASSLGQGVGYEQYFGPGTRLTVT.

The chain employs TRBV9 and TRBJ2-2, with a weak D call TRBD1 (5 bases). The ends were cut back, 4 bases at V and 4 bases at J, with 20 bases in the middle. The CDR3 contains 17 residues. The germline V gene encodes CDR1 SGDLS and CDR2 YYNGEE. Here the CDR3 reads CASSYGASTISTGELFF. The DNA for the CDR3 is TGTGCCAGCAGCTATGGGGCTTCTACTATCTCCACCGGGGAGCTGTTTTTT.

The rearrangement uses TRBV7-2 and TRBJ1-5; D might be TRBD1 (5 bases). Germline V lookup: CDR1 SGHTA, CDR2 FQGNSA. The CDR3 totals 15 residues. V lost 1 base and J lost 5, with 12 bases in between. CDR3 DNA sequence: TGTGCCAGCAGCTTAGGCCCCGGGGGAGATCAGCCCCAGCATTTT. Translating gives CASSLGPGGDQPQHF.

Here the CDR3 DNA reads TGTGCCAGCAGTTGGACTAGCGGGACCTACGAGCAGTACTTC. It specifies CASSWTSGTYEQYF. The rearrangement links TRBV6-5 to TRBJ2-7; TRBD2 aligns across 12 bases. Germline CDR1 and CDR2: MNHEY and SVGAGI. The CDR3 covers 14 residues. J gave up 2 bases and V 4 bases, and 0 bases lay outside the gene matches.

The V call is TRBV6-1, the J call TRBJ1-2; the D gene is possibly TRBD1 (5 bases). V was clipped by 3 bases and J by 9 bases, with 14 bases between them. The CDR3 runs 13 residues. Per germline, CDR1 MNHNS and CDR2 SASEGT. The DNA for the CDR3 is TGTGCCAGCAGTGACCCAGGGAGGCTGAGCTACACCTTC. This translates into CASSDPGRLSYTF.